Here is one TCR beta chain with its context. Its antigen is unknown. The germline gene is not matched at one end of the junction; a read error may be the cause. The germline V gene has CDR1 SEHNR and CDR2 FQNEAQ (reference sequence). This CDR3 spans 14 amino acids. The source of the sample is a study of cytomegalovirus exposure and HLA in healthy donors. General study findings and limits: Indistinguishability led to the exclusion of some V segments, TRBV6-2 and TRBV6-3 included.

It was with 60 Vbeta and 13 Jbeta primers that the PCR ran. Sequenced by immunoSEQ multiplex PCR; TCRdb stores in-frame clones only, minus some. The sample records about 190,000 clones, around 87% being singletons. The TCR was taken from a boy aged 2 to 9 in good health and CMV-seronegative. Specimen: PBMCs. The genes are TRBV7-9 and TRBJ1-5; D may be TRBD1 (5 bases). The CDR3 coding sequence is TGTTCCAGCAGCTTCGACAGCACCAATCAGCCCCAGCATTTT. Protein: CSSSFDSTNQPQHF.